These T cell receptor beta chains were read from a single sample in a study of cytomegalovirus exposure and HLA in healthy donors. This table comes from immunoSEQ multiplex PCR, and its TCRdb copy is limited to in-frame clones, with some not included. The profile shows 150,000 to 200,000 clones, roughly 85% of them singletons. Sequencing was performed on PBMCs. Receptors were obtained from a woman aged 25 to 39 in good health and CMV-seropositive. CDR3s include the opening cysteine and the closing phenylalanine or tryptophan. The D gene is left open where the match is weak. Expanded clones are given a class, and other clones once, few, many or no size at all.

>TRBD1|TRBV2|once|TRBJ2-7
TGTGCCAGCAGGGGGATGGTGACAGGGCCCCACGAGCAGTACTTC
CASRGMVTGPHEQYF
>.|TRBV11-2|once|TRBJ2-5
TGTGCCAGCAGCTTCGTGACGGGAGCCTCCTGGGAGACCCAGTACTTC
CASSFVTGASWETQYF
>TRBD2|TRBV4-3|.|TRBJ2-1
TGCGCCAGCAGCCAAGATCGGGCGGGGGGGGGCAATGAGCAGTTCTTC
CASSQDRAGGGNEQFF
>TRBD2|TRBV4-3|.|TRBJ2-4
TGCGCCAGCAGCCAGAATAGCGGGAGGAAAGGCAAAAACATTCAGTACTTC
CASSQNSGRKGKNIQYF
>.|TRBV7-2|.|TRBJ2-3
TGTGCCAGCAGCTCCGAAGGACAGACCACAGATACGCAGTATTTT
CASSSEGQTTDTQYF
>.|TRBV29-1|.|TRBJ2-7
TGCAGCGTTGGATGGGCAGACTCCTACGAGCAGTACTTC
CSVGWADSYEQYF
>.|TRBV29-1|.|TRBJ2-7
TGCAGCGTCCGCCGGGACTCGAGCTCCTACGAGCAGTACTTC
CSVRRDSSSYEQYF
>.|TRBV19|.|TRBJ1-2
TGTGCCAGTAGTTTCTCGACAGACTATGGCTACACCTTC
CASSFSTDYGYTF
>TRBD1|TRBV6-6|.|TRBJ2-1
TGTGCCAGCAGTTACCGCAGGGGGCTCAGTGATGAGCAGTTCTTC
CASSYRRGLSDEQFF
>TRBD2|TRBV15|.|TRBJ2-7
TGTGCCACCAGCGGGAACCCTAGCGGTCCCTACGAGCAGTACTTC
CATSGNPSGPYEQYF
>.|TRBV4-1|few|TRBJ1-4
TGCGCCAGCAGCCGCCCGGGAAAACTGTTTTTT
CASSRPGKLFF
>TRBD2|TRBV30|.|TRBJ2-7
TGTGCCTGGAGTCCCCAGCGGGAGGTCTACGAGCAGTACTTC
CAWSPQREVYEQYF
>.|TRBV4-2|.|TRBJ1-2
TGTGCCAGCAGCCAGGCAACCCGGGGGAGGCGAGGCTACACCTTC
CASSQATRGRRGYTF
>.|TRBV9|.|TRBJ2-1
TGTGCCAGCAGCGTAGGGGAGACGCAGTTCTTC
CASSVGETQFF
>.|TRBV6-1|.|TRBJ1-4
TGTGCCAGCATTAGGGGAGGGGAAACTAATGAAAAACTGTTTTTT
CASIRGGETNEKLFF
>.|TRBV5-1|few|TRBJ2-7
TGCGCCAGCAGCCTTGGAGGGGGCCCCTACGAGCAGTACTTC
CASSLGGGPYEQYF
>TRBD1|TRBV30|few|TRBJ1-1
TGTGCCTGGAGTGTGACAGGGGTCCGAAATGAAGCTTTCTTT
CAWSVTGVRNEAFF
>.|TRBV27|few|TRBJ2-1
TGTGCCAGCAGTACCGACAGCGACCCCTACAATGAGCAGTTCTTC
CASSTDSDPYNEQFF